This T cell receptor beta chain was captured in a study of breast tumors, draining lymph nodes, adjacent tissues (dated by TCRdb to about 2016). Context from the whole study: TCR beta repertoires were compared across tumor, adjacent nontumor tissue and axillary lymph nodes obtained from breast cancer patients. The study was designed to assess the relationships and possible T-cell exchange between tumor, surrounding tissue and draining lymph node repertoires in human breast cancer. General findings and caveats noted by the study authors: The data were considered consistent with the idea that most tumor T cells come from the lymph node and then expand in tumor tissue. Tumors showed preferential V and J gene usage, and their T-cell repertoire diversity fell below that of lymph nodes yet above that of nontumor tissue. The conclusion that tumor T cells originate in lymph nodes was presented as consistent with a hypothesis rather than as directly demonstrated. In luminal-like breast cancer, tumor and nontumor tissue repertoires resembled each other significantly more than in basal-like breast cancer.

CDR1 and CDR2 are drawn from the germline V gene: SGHTA, FQGTGA. The CDR3 runs 12 amino acids, cysteine and phenylalanine included. Only the CDR3 portion is preserved as DNA: 36 bases, with reading frame beginning at the first base. Germline trimming amounts to 4 bases on V and 7 bases on J, with 3 as the count of junction bases outside the gene matches. Points on this clonotype: Its binding antigen is unknown. The sample holds no much larger clone one base away, and base qualities are not on file.

The listed sequencing device is Illumina HiSeq 2000. Multiplex PCR amplification was used to generate the TCR beta chain libraries. High-throughput sequencing was used to analyze the amplified TCR beta chain products. Using fastp at Q25 and MiXCR, TCRdb reprocessed the public reads and kept productive beta chains. When rows share a CDR3 protein, they turn into one entry using the most common DNA and genes. For this sample the table gives about 60,000 distinct CDR3 sequences, of which approximately 57% were detected only once. The biggest ten clones account for around a fifth of the sample. The chain links TRBV7-3 with TRBJ2-7, with 8 bases matching TRBD2. The source of this sequence is a female donor with breast cancer. Some clones in this sample may be carry-over from other donors' samples. The specimen was breast tumor tissue. The CDR3 has the sequence CASSSAGGEQYF. The base sequence is TGTGCCAGCAGCTCCGCGGGGGGAGAGCAGTACTTC.